The 30 T cell receptor beta chains listed next were all sequenced from one sample in a study of T cell responses to AZD1222 COVID-19 vaccine. Method: immunoSEQ multiplex PCR; TCRdb's copy keeps in-frame clones and lacks some. Here the sample spans fewer than 85,000 clones, roughly 94% being singletons. The sequencing used peripheral blood, collected on day 0 of MenACWY control vaccination. The origin of the receptors is an adult in good health.

A remark on this clone: Other DNA sequences of this sample code for an identical CDR3. The V and J genes are TRBV28 and TRBJ1-2; no clear D. The CDR3 consists of 12 residues. The germline CDR1 and CDR2 sequences are MDHEN and SYDVKM. V lost 3 bases, J lost 2 bases, and 4 bases lay in between. The CDR3 DNA reads as TGTGCCAGCAGTTTGGGGAACTATGGCTACACCTTC. Protein sequence: CASSLGNYGYTF.

The V gene is TRBV28, the J gene TRBJ1-1; D might be TRBD1 (5 bases). Germline lookup yields CDR1 MDHEN and CDR2 SYDVKM. With 3 bases removed from V and 7 bases from J, the gap between germline ends came to 15 bases. The CDR3 is 14 residues long. The CDR3 loop reads CASSFPRQSDEAFF. The CDR3, as DNA: TGTGCCAGCAGTTTCCCCCGACAGTCCGATGAAGCTTTCTTT.

The V call is TRBV10-2, the J call TRBJ2-2, with no clear D. The CDR3 sequence is 18 residues long. V lost 0 bases and J lost 0, with 14 bases in between. Germline V gene data show CDR1 as WSHSY and CDR2 as SAAADI. CDR3 loop: CASSESSLWQANTGELFF. The CDR3, as DNA: TGCGCCAGCAGTGAGTCCTCTTTATGGCAGGCGAACACCGGGGAGCTGTTTTTT.

The CDR3 DNA sequence: TGTGCCAGCAGTCCCCGCCCCCCACAAAAGAGAGATACGCAGTATTTT. Translated: CASSPRPPQKRDTQYF. The V call is TRBV27, the J call TRBJ2-3; D unclear. CDR1 is MNHEY and CDR2 is SMNVEV in the germline V gene (reference sequence). V was pared by 5 bases and J by 5 bases, with 20 bases between. The CDR3 totals 16 residues.

The CDR3 DNA follows: TGTGCCAGCAGCCCCCCGGGGACACTCGAGCAGTACTTC. The encoded protein is CASSPPGTLEQYF. This chain links TRBV9 with TRBJ2-7; maybe TRBD1 (6 bases). Trimming shortened V by 4 bases and J by 6 bases, and 14 bases separated the two germline ends. The CDR3 spans 13 residues. The V gene's germline CDR1 is SGDLS and CDR2 YYNGEE.

This chain links TRBV12-3 or TRBV12-4 with TRBJ1-1, with D perhaps TRBD1 (6 bases). This CDR3 spans 13 amino acids. V dropped 6 bases and J dropped 5 bases, with 13 bases sitting between them. The chain's CDR3 is CASSRQVGTEAFF. The CDR3 region has the DNA TGTGCCAGCAGCCGACAGGTGGGGACTGAAGCTTTCTTT.

CDR3 bases: TGCGCCAGCAGCCCGGGACAGGGGTTCGGGGGCTACACCTTC. This codes for CASSPGQGFGGYTF. The J gene is TRBJ1-2, the V gene TRBV5-1; TRBD1 aligns across 10 bases. V dropped 4 bases and J dropped 8; count of bases not matched to a gene: 8. Germline CDR1 SGHRS, CDR2 YFSETQ. The CDR3 is made up of 14 amino acids.

The chain employs TRBV5-1 and TRBJ2-5, with TRBD1 matching 7 bases. The CDR3 totals 13 residues. Germline values: CDR1 SGHRS, CDR2 YFSETQ. V dropped 5 bases and J dropped 3; count of bases not matched to a gene: 4. The CDR3 bases are TGCGCCAGCAGAAGAGGGACAGAAGAGACCCAGTACTTC. This sequence encodes CASRRGTEETQYF.

The chain links TRBV15 to TRBJ2-3; D call uncertain. Germline V gives CDR1 LNHNV, CDR2 YYDKDF (reference sequence). This CDR3 contains 14 residues. The V end was cut by 3 bases, the J end by 1 base, with 8 bases between. The CDR3 DNA sequence: TGTGCCACCAGCAGTCAGGACCGCACAGATACGCAGTATTTT. Translating gives CATSSQDRTDTQYF.

The chain is built from TRBV13 and TRBJ1-2; the match to TRBD1 covers 7 bases. This CDR3 region has 14 residues. The J segment lost 3 bases and the V segment lost 1 base, leaving 2 bases of the junction unmatched. Germline-derived CDR1 and CDR2 are PRHDT and FYEKMQ (reference sequence). The CDR3 DNA sequence: TGTGCCAGCAGCTTAGAAGGGGGCGACTATGGCTACACCTTC. This codes for CASSLEGGDYGYTF. The whole variable domain, remainder taken from reference TRBV13 and TRBJ1-2, is AAGVIQSPRHLIKEKRETATLKCYPIPRHDTVYWYQQGPGQDPQFLISFYEKMQSDKGSIPDRFSAQQFSDYHSELNMSSLELGDSALYFCASSLEGGDYGYTFGSGTRLTVV.

This chain links TRBV4-3 with TRBJ2-2; 7 bases fit TRBD1. Germline V gene lookup returns CDR1 LGHNA and CDR2 YSLEER. Trimming at V came to 3 bases and at J to 2 bases, leaving 3 bases not matched to a gene. The CDR3 loop spans 15 amino acids. CDR3 protein: CASSHGTANTGELFF. The CDR3 nucleotides read TGCGCCAGCAGCCACGGGACAGCAAACACCGGGGAGCTGTTTTTT.

V gene TRBV28 combines with J gene TRBJ2-2; D possibly corresponds to TRBD2 (5 bases). Looked up from germline, CDR1 is MDHEN and CDR2 is SYDVKM. The CDR3 is made up of 16 amino acids. V shed 6 bases and J shed 1 base, with 15 bases lying between them. The CDR3 DNA reads as TGTGCCAGCAGCCTCTTGGCGGGCTTGAACACCGGGGAGCTGTTTTTT. Translation: CASSLLAGLNTGELFF.

V and J are TRBV5-6 and TRBJ1-3; D is undetermined. Germline V CDR1 and CDR2: SGHDT, YYEEEE. V lost 5 bases and J lost 4, with 13 bases in between. This CDR3 is built from 14 residues. The CDR3 bases are TGTGCCAGCAGTATAATAGAAGGAGGAAACACCATATATTTT. It encodes CASSIIEGGNTIYF.

The chain has TRBV12-3 or TRBV12-4 and TRBJ1-1; D unclear. V lost 2 bases and J lost 1, with 5 bases in between. This CDR3 is 13 amino acids long. The CDR3 here is CASSLQQNTEAFF. The CDR3 nucleotides read TGTGCCAGCAGTTTACAGCAGAACACTGAAGCTTTCTTT.

This chain joins TRBV3-1 (or the pseudogene TRBV3-2) and TRBJ2-7, with D perhaps TRBD2 (6 bases). The germline V and J ends were trimmed by 1 base and 5 bases, with 9 bases remaining between them. CDR1 LGHDT and CDR2 YNNKEL come from the germline V gene (reference sequence). This CDR3 comprises 13 residues. The CDR3 region is CASSQVGGNEQYF. CDR3 nucleotide sequence: TGTGCCAGCAGCCAAGTTGGGGGGAACGAGCAGTACTTC.

The chain couples TRBV7-8 to TRBJ1-1, with no clear D. The CDR3 has 12 residues. Germline lookup yields CDR1 SGHVS and CDR2 FQNEAQ. V was trimmed by 1 base and J by 2 bases, leaving 2 bases between them. The CDR3 spells CASSLVNTEAFF. The CDR3 nucleotides read TGTGCCAGCAGCTTAGTTAACACTGAAGCTTTCTTT.

The chain uses TRBV24-1 and TRBJ1-2; the D gene is possibly TRBD1 (6 bases). CDR3 length: 14 amino acids. V lost 4 bases and J lost 9, with 17 bases in between. The V gene's germline CDR1 is KGHDR and CDR2 SFDVKD. CDR3 in amino acids: CATSETDSVGRYTF. The CDR3 nucleotides read TGTGCCACCAGTGAGACGGACAGCGTCGGTCGCTACACCTTC.

This chain links TRBV9 with TRBJ2-1; 10 positions agree with TRBD2. V lost 4 bases and J lost 5; bases outside the gene matches: 9. The length of the CDR3 is 16 residues. Germline V gene sequence: CDR1 SGDLS, CDR2 YYNGEE. CDR3 sequence reads: CASSPPASGRHNEQFF. CDR3 bases: TGTGCCAGCAGCCCACCGGCTAGCGGGAGACACAATGAGCAGTTCTTC.

The chain links TRBV6-2 or TRBV6-3 to TRBJ2-7, with D possibly matching TRBD2 (6 bases). This CDR3 has 15 residues. V lost 2 bases, J lost 5 bases, and 16 bases lay in between. Germline CDR1 is MNHEY and CDR2 is SVGEGT. The CDR3 sequence: CASSYQTSSGHEQYF. CDR3 bases: TGTGCCAGCAGTTACCAGACTAGTTCAGGCCACGAGCAGTACTTC.

V and J are TRBV2 and TRBJ2-7, with 11 bases matching TRBD1. Germline V lookup: CDR1 SNHLY, CDR2 FYNNEI. The CDR3 runs 15 residues. Trimming took 6 bases from V and 0 from J; bases not matched to a gene: 4. CDR3 region: CASRSGTGGSYEQYF. The CDR3 coding sequence is TGTGCCAGCAGGTCCGGGACAGGGGGCTCCTACGAGCAGTACTTC.

J is TRBJ2-1 and V is TRBV28, with 8 bases aligning to TRBD1. Germline V gene data show CDR1 as MDHEN and CDR2 as SYDVKM. The CDR3 covers 15 residues. The trim removed 2 bases at V and 5 bases at J, leaving 5 bases unmatched. CDR3 nucleotide sequence: TGTGCCAGCAGTTTAGCGGGACAGGCCGACAATGAGCAGTTCTTC. As protein: CASSLAGQADNEQFF. Supplemented by reference TRBV28 and TRBJ2-1, the full variable domain reads DVKVTQSSRYLVKRTGEKVFLECVQDMDHENMFWYRQDPGLGLRLIYFSYDVKMKEKGDIPEGYSVSREKKERFSLILESASTNQTSMYLCASSLAGQADNEQFFGPGTRLTVL.

The genes are TRBV12-2 and TRBJ2-1; TRBD2 was called by the table and not checked on the DNA. TRBV12-2 constitutes a pseudogene. This CDR3 is built from 23 residues. The CDR3 DNA reads as TGTGCAAGTCGCTTAGTTCCCACCTCAGACAGGCGCACCGGGACTAGCGGGATCGATGAGCAGTTCTTC. Its translation: CASRLVPTSDRRTGTSGIDEQFF.

This chain links TRBV15 with TRBJ2-5; 7 positions agree with TRBD2. CDR3 length: 15 residues. The V gene's germline CDR1 is LNHNV and CDR2 YYDKDF (reference sequence). The V gene end was trimmed by 0 bases and the J gene end by 0 bases; junction bases not matched to a gene: 1. CDR3 amino acids: CATSRESGDQETQYF. The CDR3 DNA is TGTGCCACCAGCAGAGAGAGCGGGGACCAAGAGACCCAGTACTTC.

This rearrangement joins TRBV28 to TRBJ2-7; weak D call: TRBD1 (6 bases). Per the germline V gene, CDR1 is MDHEN and CDR2 is SYDVKM. CDR3 length: 12 residues. V dropped 2 bases and J dropped 4 bases, with 6 bases sitting between them. The CDR3 bases are TGTGCCAGCAGTTTACAGGGGTACGAGCAGTACTTC. It encodes CASSLQGYEQYF.

Regarding this clone: The same CDR3 is also encoded by other DNA sequences in this sample. The rearrangement uses TRBV28 and TRBJ1-2, with D tentatively TRBD1 (5 bases). Trimming left V 3 bases short and J 4 bases short, with 9 bases between. CDR1 and CDR2 from the germline V gene are MDHEN and SYDVKM. CDR3 length: 13 residues. The CDR3 here is CASSLAGVYGYTF. In nucleotides, the CDR3 is TGTGCCAGCAGTTTGGCGGGGGTCTATGGCTACACCTTC.

For this clone: Germline is not matched at one junction end, which may reflect a read error. This sequence joins TRBV18 and TRBJ2-1; 9 bases align to TRBD2. Germline CDR1 KGHSH, CDR2 LQKENI. CDR3 size: 12 residues. CDR3 in DNA: TGTGCCAGCTCAGAAGGCCTAGCGGGGCGACTCTTC. Its translation: CASSEGLAGRLF.

V usage is TRBV9 and J usage is TRBJ2-5, with 11 bases matching TRBD1. Germline V gives CDR1 SGDLS, CDR2 YYNGEE. The CDR3 runs to 17 residues. Losses at the gene ends were 0 bases for V and 5 bases for J; bases not matched to a gene: 9. The CDR3 reads CASSVGGQGAIEETQYF. CDR3 nucleotide sequence: TGTGCCAGCAGCGTAGGCGGACAGGGGGCAATTGAGGAGACCCAGTACTTC.

The chain links TRBV4-3 to TRBJ1-6; D gene unclear. V lost 0 bases, J lost 6 bases, and 9 bases lay in between. There are 15 residues in the CDR3. Germline CDR1 reads LGHNA; CDR2 reads YSLEER. CDR3 in DNA: TGCGCCAGCAGCCAAGATCAGGACCTTAATTCACCCCTCCACTTT. This sequence encodes CASSQDQDLNSPLHF.

This chain links TRBV9 with TRBJ2-2; unclear D gene. Germline CDR1 is SGDLS and CDR2 is YYNGEE. This CDR3 spans 15 amino acids. Trimming cost V 0 bases and J 0 bases, with 6 bases left between them. CDR3 DNA sequence: TGTGCCAGCAGCGTAGAGCTTACGAACACCGGGGAGCTGTTTTTT. Residues: CASSVELTNTGELFF. Full variable domain (missing parts from reference TRBV9 and TRBJ2-2): DSGVTQTPKHLITATGQRVTLRCSPRSGDLSVYWYQQSLDQGLQFLIQYYNGEERAKGNILERFSAQQFPDLHSELNLSSLELGDSALYFCASSVELTNTGELFFGEGSRLTVL.

The V gene is TRBV5-1, the J gene TRBJ2-5; D not certain. V was trimmed by 0 bases and J by 5 bases, leaving 11 bases between them. CDR3 size: 14 residues. The germline gives CDR1 SGHRS, CDR2 YFSETQ. CDR3 sequence reads: CASSLASRSETQYF. For the CDR3, the DNA is TGCGCCAGCAGCTTGGCCTCTAGGTCGGAGACCCAGTACTTC.